The clone carrying this T cell receptor (beta chain) was seen a few times. The antigen is not known. CDR1 is SGHRS, CDR2 YFSETQ, per germline. The CDR3 consists of 13 residues. J was trimmed by 5 bases and V by 2 bases; bases with no gene match: 2. This record belongs to a study of cytomegalovirus exposure and HLA in healthy donors. Study conclusions and caveats: Confirmation in vitro established that a few CMV-associated chains were specific for CMV antigens.

Primers for the PCR totalled 60 Vbeta and 13 Jbeta. Clones were read by immunoSEQ multiplex PCR, and TCRdb kept only the in-frame ones, dropping some. Among about 120,000 clones listed, over 65% were seen once. The clonotype originates from a man between 25 and 39 years old in good health and CMV-seropositive. The sequencing sample was made of PBMCs. The V and J genes are TRBV5-1 and TRBJ2-7, with 9 nucleotides matching TRBD1. The CDR3 reads CASSFTGGNEQYF. Written as DNA, the CDR3 is TGCGCCAGCAGCTTTACAGGGGGCAACGAGCAGTACTTC. Full variable domain (rest looked up from reference TRBV5-1 and TRBJ2-7): KAGVTQTPRYLIKTRGQQVTLSCSPISGHRSVSWYQQTPGQGLQFLFEYFSETQRNKGNFPGRFSGRQFSNSRSEMNVSTLELGDSALYLCASSFTGGNEQYFGPGTRLTVT.